The TCR beta chain under discussion was sequenced for a study of T cell changes during pregnancy in multiple sclerosis (dated by TCRdb to the late 2010s). With respect to the entire study: The study examined how the T cell repertoire changed over the course of pregnancy in women with multiple sclerosis.

CDR1 WSHSY and CDR2 SAAADI were looked up in the germline V gene. V is clipped by 4 bases and J by 1 base, and the sequence between their germline boundaries is 13 bases long. There are 15 amino acids in the CDR3, from cysteine to phenylalanine inclusive. Only the CDR3 portion is preserved as DNA: 45 bases, with reading frame beginning at the first base. In the case of this clone: No cognate antigen has been identified for it. Per-nucleotide qualities are absent, and no much larger clonotype sits a single base away.

The library relied on the immunoSEQ multiplex PCR assay. TCRdb took over this immuneACCESS table, retaining in-frame rearrangements with V and J assigned. Such tables are incomplete; in checked studies, under half of the missing clones stem from an unresolved V gene, and the remainder is unexplained. The sample has about 93,000 clones on record, around 92% of them singletons. The ten largest make up approximately 2.2% of the sample. The sequencing used peripheral blood, collected after pregnancy. The receptor chain draws on TRBV10-2 and TRBJ1-1, and perhaps TRBD1 as D gene, on 5 matching bases. The sequence was collected from a female donor with multiple sclerosis, enrolled in a pregnancy study. CDR3 sequence: CASSGGDRKNTEAFF. The DNA is TGCGCCAGCAGTGGGGGGGACCGTAAGAACACTGAAGCTTTCTTT.